The clone carrying this T cell receptor beta chain was observed a single time. A multiplex PCR was run with 60 Vbeta primers and 13 Jbeta primers. The table came from immunoSEQ multiplex PCR; TCRdb's copy has only in-frame clones and leaves some out. The sample has about 160,000 clones, roughly 80% seen once. The CDR3 sequence is 14 residues long. With 6 bases clipped from V and 6 bases from J, the junction kept 11 bases outside the gene matches. In germline, CDR1 is SGHTA, CDR2 FQGNSA. The sample is drawn from a study of cytomegalovirus exposure and HLA in healthy donors. The chain employs TRBV7-2 and TRBJ2-7, with TRBD1 matching over 7 bases. Sequencing was carried out using PBMCs. This TCR came from a woman between 50 and 59 years old in good health and CMV-seronegative. CDR3 sequence: CASRPQGIWGEQYF. In nucleotides, the CDR3 is TGTGCCAGCAGGCCACAGGGGATTTGGGGCGAGCAGTACTTC.